These 21 T cell receptor beta chains originate from one sample sequenced in a study of beta chain features in type 1 diabetes. Every isolated RNA sample was fully reverse transcribed, so sequencing captured expressed TCRB transcripts. Sequencing used immunoSEQ multiplex PCR; TCRdb keeps in-frame clones, though not all of them. The sample has under 350,000 clones; 8% are singletons. The sequenced material came from central memory CD4+ T cells from blood. Receptor source: a woman aged 18-30 years in good health.

This clone was recorded a few times. The CDR3 reads CASSLRQQNTEAFF. CDR3 nucleotide sequence: TGTGCCAGCAGCTTGAGACAGCAGAACACTGAAGCTTTCTTT. The chain couples TRBV5-4 to TRBJ1-1; tentatively, D is TRBD1 (5 bases). The length of the CDR3 is 14 residues. Germline CDR1 reads SGHNT; CDR2 reads YYREEE (reference sequence). V gave up 1 base and J gave up 1 base, with 8 bases separating them.

V usage is TRBV7-3 and J usage is TRBJ2-1; a possible D gene is TRBD2 (5 bases). This CDR3 is 13 amino acids long. With 6 bases removed from V and 8 bases from J, the gap between germline ends came to 14 bases. Germline CDR1 is SGHTA and CDR2 is FQGTGA. Here the CDR3 reads CASRPNGVDEQFF. The CDR3 bases are TGTGCCAGCAGACCAAACGGGGTCGATGAGCAGTTCTTC.

CDR3 amino acids: CASRGTGSSTGELFF. The DNA for the CDR3 is TGTGCCAGCAGGGGGACAGGGTCGAGCACCGGGGAGCTGTTTTTT. The chain uses TRBV6-6 and TRBJ2-2, with 9 bases identical to TRBD1. CDR1 is MNHNY and CDR2 is SVGAGI in the germline V gene (reference sequence). This CDR3 contains 15 residues. The V and J ends lost 6 bases and 4 bases, in that order; junction bases with no gene match: 6.

Turning to this clone: A single base separates this from a much larger clone, so it may be a read error. The rearrangement uses TRBV6-5 and TRBJ2-3, with D hard to call. Germline V gene sequence: CDR1 MNHEY, CDR2 SVGAGI. The CDR3 spans 11 residues. Between the trimmed V and J ends, which lost 6 bases and 2 bases, there was a span of 3 bases. CDR3 sequence reads: CASSDTDTQYF. The DNA for the CDR3 is TGTGCCAGCAGCGACACAGATACGCAGTATTTT.

This clone was seen repeatedly, ten times or more. Germline and junction disagree at one end, which may indicate a read error. The V call is TRBV2, the J call TRBJ1-5; perhaps TRBD1 as D (5 bases). CDR3 length equals 13 residues. The germline V gene encodes CDR1 SNHLY and CDR2 FYNNEI. The CDR3 region has the DNA TGTGCCAGCAGTGAATCTGTTGGACTTGGAGGGGTCTTT. The encoded protein is CASSESVGLGGVF.

In its sample, this clone was seen a few times. The chain joins TRBV6-5 to TRBJ2-7; 7 positions agree with TRBD1. Trimming cost V 7 bases and J 5 bases; bases outside gene matches: 8. The CDR3 spans 13 residues. Germline CDR1 reads MNHEY; CDR2 reads SVGAGI. CDR3 region: CASNPTGYHEQYF. DNA for the CDR3: TGTGCCAGCAATCCGACAGGGTACCACGAGCAGTACTTC.

This chain links TRBV15 with TRBJ2-7, with 7 bases that match TRBD1. V lost 0 bases to trimming and J lost 5 bases; unmatched junction nucleotides: 4. The germline CDR1 and CDR2 sequences are LNHNV and YYDKDF (reference sequence). The CDR3 contains 14 residues. The CDR3 sequence: CATSRDQGVDEQYV. DNA of the CDR3: TGTGCCACCAGCAGAGACCAGGGGGTCGACGAGCAGTACGTC.

This sequence joins TRBV6-6 and TRBJ1-6; D unresolved. The germline V gene has CDR1 MNHNY and CDR2 SVGAGI (reference sequence). V dropped 0 bases and J dropped 9 bases, with 15 bases sitting between them. CDR3 length: 16 residues. CDR3 in DNA: TGTGCCAGCAGTTACTCCCAGGCGTTGTACGGTTCACCCCTCCACTTT. This codes for CASSYSQALYGSPLHF.

This chain joins TRBV18 and TRBJ1-1; no clear D. Per the germline V gene, CDR1 is KGHSH and CDR2 is LQKENI. There are 14 residues in the CDR3. Trimming removed 5 bases at V and 1 base at J, with 11 bases between. The CDR3 reads CASSTYLSNTEAFF. The CDR3, as DNA: TGTGCCAGCTCAACTTACCTATCGAACACTGAAGCTTTCTTT.

The CDR3 DNA follows: TGTGCCAGCAGTTATTTTGCGGAAGAGACCCAGTACTTC. Protein product: CASSYFAEETQYF. This chain joins TRBV6-5 and TRBJ2-5; D is uncertain. This CDR3 has 13 amino acids. Germline V gene lookup returns CDR1 MNHEY and CDR2 SVGAGI. Trimming shortened V by 3 bases and J by 3 bases, and 8 bases separated the two germline ends.

The CDR3 DNA reads TGCGCCAGCGAACTCGGTAGTGGCGGATCCTCCTACGAGCAGTACTTC. Translated: CASELGSGGSSYEQYF. The chain carries TRBV5-1 and TRBJ2-7, with unresolved D. This CDR3 contains 16 residues. Trimming left V 7 bases short and J 0 bases short, with 20 bases between. Germline V gene data show CDR1 as SGHRS and CDR2 as YFSETQ.

In its sample, this clone was seen a few times. V gene TRBV2 combines with J gene TRBJ1-4, with D possibly TRBD1 on 6 matching bases. Germline lookup yields CDR1 SNHLY and CDR2 FYNNEI. V shed 7 bases and J shed 7 bases, with 13 bases lying between them. The CDR3 runs to 13 residues. The CDR3 bases are TGTGCCAGCACAAGGCAGGGGAGTGAAAAACTGTTTTTT. Protein sequence: CASTRQGSEKLFF.

This clone was found a few times. The V and J genes are TRBV25-1 and TRBJ2-4, with D tentatively TRBD1 (6 bases). CDR3 length: 15 amino acids. Trimming removed 10 bases from V and 0 bases from J, with 16 bases in between. The germline CDR1 and CDR2 sequences are MGHDK and SYGVNS. The CDR3 DNA is TGTGCCACCTCAGGGGCAGGCTTAGCCAAAAACATTCAGTACTTC. The encoded protein is CATSGAGLAKNIQYF.

This clone came up many times. The V gene is TRBV21-1, the J gene TRBJ2-1; TRBD2 is the table's D call and was not checked against the DNA. TRBV21-1 is listed as a pseudogene. This CDR3 region has 15 residues. The CDR3 sequence is CASPTAICRYNEQFF. The CDR3 coding sequence is TGTGCCAGCCCTACCGCCATCTGCCGCTACAATGAGCAGTTCTTC.

CDR3 protein: CASSQEQGIYGYTF. The CDR3 DNA follows: TGTGCCAGCAGCCAAGAGCAGGGAATCTATGGCTACACCTTC. The V and J genes are TRBV14 and TRBJ1-2, with TRBD1 as a possible D gene (5 bases). CDR3 size: 14 residues. Germline CDR1 SGHDN, CDR2 FVKESK. V shed 0 bases and J shed 4 bases, with 9 bases lying between them.

This clone was seen only a few times. The chain couples TRBV28 to TRBJ2-3; a weak D match, TRBD1 (6 bases). The CDR3 runs 12 residues. From germline, CDR1 is MDHEN and CDR2 SYDVKM. V was clipped by 9 bases and J by 5 bases, with 12 bases between them. CDR3 in DNA: TGTGCCAGTCAGGGGTGGGTAGATACGCAGTATTTT. This sequence encodes CASQGWVDTQYF. The full variable domain, its missing parts supplied by reference TRBV28 and TRBJ2-3, is DVKVTQSSRYLVKRTGEKVFLECVQDMDHENMFWYRQDPGLGLRLIYFSYDVKMKEKGDIPEGYSVSREKKERFSLILESASTNQTSMYLCASQGWVDTQYFGPGTRLTVL.

This clone occurred a few times. The V gene is TRBV7-3, the J gene TRBJ2-2; 9 bases fit TRBD2. CDR3 size: 16 residues. Germline trimming cut 3 bases from V and 5 bases from J; bases unmatched to any gene: 7. The germline V gene has CDR1 SGHTA and CDR2 FQGTGA. This CDR3 reads CASSLAGGPETGELFF. CDR3 nucleotides: TGTGCCAGCAGCTTGGCGGGAGGGCCGGAGACCGGGGAGCTGTTTTTT.

This clone was observed a few times. The chain uses TRBV7-2 and TRBJ2-5, with D possibly TRBD1 on 5 matching bases. Germline CDR1 is SGHTA and CDR2 is FQGNSA. V was trimmed by 6 bases and J by 4 bases, leaving 18 bases between them. This CDR3 contains 15 residues. CDR3 DNA sequence: TGTGCCAGCAGTTACAATCAGGGCGGTAGAGAGACCCAGTACTTC. The encoded protein is CASSYNQGGRETQYF.

The V gene is TRBV9, the J gene TRBJ1-1, with 7 bases fitting TRBD1. Looked up from germline, CDR1 is SGDLS and CDR2 is YYNGEE. This CDR3 is built from 17 residues. V trimming: 2 bases; J trimming: 0 bases; junction bases outside the gene matches: 10. CDR3 region: CASSVGTGAYMNTEAFF. The CDR3 nucleotides are TGTGCCAGCAGCGTGGGTACAGGGGCCTATATGAACACTGAAGCTTTCTTT.

Here the CDR3 DNA reads TGTGCCACCTCTAGCGGGAGTACAGATACGCAGTATTTT. It specifies CATSSGSTDTQYF. This chain joins TRBV6-4 and TRBJ2-3, with 10 nucleotides matching TRBD2. J was trimmed by 3 bases and V by 10 bases; bases with no gene match: 4. CDR1 is MRHNA and CDR2 is SNTAGT in the germline V gene. This CDR3 is 13 amino acids long.

This chain connects TRBV5-1 to TRBJ2-1; no definite D call. V was shortened by 0 bases and J by 3 bases, with 10 bases between the two germline ends. Germline CDR1 is SGHRS and CDR2 is YFSETQ. This CDR3 contains 15 residues. The CDR3 spells CASSLVGMDYNEQFF. CDR3 nucleotides: TGCGCCAGCAGCTTGGTAGGGATGGACTACAATGAGCAGTTCTTC.